These T cell receptor beta chains were read from a single sample in a study of blood T cell repertoires in COVID-19. Clones were sequenced by immunoSEQ multiplex PCR, and TCRdb holds only the in-frame ones, with some missing. The data show fewer than 500,000 clones, 85% to 90% seen once. The source material was PBMCs or T cells enriched from blood (not recorded which). These receptor sequences come from a man aged 25 to 45 who had recovered from COVID-19. The CDR3 runs from the conserved cysteine through the conserved F or W. D genes are given only for firm matches. Clone sizes are given selectively: once, few, many, or a class where the clone is expanded.

TRBV5-1	TRBJ2-7	TRBD2	.	CASSLGGSLSYEQYF	TGCGCCAGCAGCTTGGGCGGGAGTCTGTCCTACGAGCAGTACTTC
TRBV5-4	TRBJ1-2	.	.	CASSLVDLNYGYTF	TGTGCCAGCAGCTTGGTGGACTTAAACTATGGCTACACCTTC
TRBV2	TRBJ1-2	TRBD1	.	CASSIRDRGPPGYTF	TGTGCCAGCAGTATCCGGGACAGGGGCCCCCCTGGCTACACCTTC
TRBV19	TRBJ1-1	TRBD1	.	CASSNRGTGEVEAFF	TGTGCCAGTAGCAACCGGGGGACAGGGGAGGTTGAAGCTTTCTTT
TRBV4-2	TRBJ2-7	TRBD2	.	CASSQASSGPPYEQYF	TGTGCCAGCAGCCAAGCTTCTAGCGGCCCTCCGTACGAGCAGTACTTC
TRBV5-1	TRBJ1-3	.	.	CASSLGGISGNTIYF	TGCGCCAGCAGCTTGGGAGGGATCTCTGGAAACACCATATATTTT
TRBV5-1	TRBJ1-3	.	.	CASSLRGGSGNTIYF	TGCGCCAGCAGCTTGCGGGGGGGCTCTGGAAACACCATATATTTT
TRBV5-1	TRBJ1-1	TRBD1	.	CATRGAGLNTEAFF	TGCGCTACCAGGGGGGCGGGTCTGAACACTGAAGCTTTCTTT
TRBV5-1	TRBJ2-3	.	.	CASSFGGTVTDTQYF	TGCGCCAGCAGCTTTGGCGGGACGGTAACAGATACGCAGTATTTT
TRBV2	TRBJ2-7	TRBD2	.	CASSEALAGVSEQYF	TGTGCCAGCAGTGAAGCATTAGCGGGAGTATCCGAGCAGTACTTC
TRBV11-2	TRBJ2-7	.	.	CASSHREGDVEQYF	TGTGCCAGCAGCCACCGAGAAGGGGATGTCGAGCAGTACTTC
TRBV19	TRBJ1-1	.	.	CASNGGSNTEAFF	TGTGCCAGTAATGGAGGGTCTAACACTGAAGCTTTCTTT
TRBV25-1	TRBJ2-1	.	few	CASSGRGEQFF	TGTGCCAGCAGTGGGAGGGGTGAGCAGTTCTTC
TRBV7-9	TRBJ2-3	TRBD2	.	CASSPAGLAGGPLDTQYF	TGTGCCAGCAGCCCAGCAGGACTAGCGGGAGGGCCATTAGATACGCAGTATTTT
TRBV14	TRBJ2-7	TRBD2	.	CASSRTSGTYEQYF	TGTGCCAGCAGCCGGACTAGCGGTACCTACGAGCAGTACTTC
TRBV15	TRBJ2-7	TRBD1	.	CATSSSQGAPDYEQYF	TGTGCCACCAGCAGTTCACAGGGGGCTCCCGACTACGAGCAGTACTTC
TRBV5-5	TRBJ2-3	TRBD2	.	CASYDTSGTDTQYF	TGTGCCAGCTACGACACTAGCGGCACAGATACGCAGTATTTT
TRBV3-1/TRBV3-2	TRBJ2-7	.	.	CASSPAGQAAGEQYF	TGTGCCAGCAGCCCAGCGGGACAGGCGGCGGGTGAGCAGTACTTC
TRBV28	TRBJ2-7	.	once	CASTQRDSYEQYF	TGTGCCAGCACCCAACGGGACTCCTACGAGCAGTACTTC
TRBV2	TRBJ1-2	TRBD1	.	CASSEAGGNGYTF	TGTGCCAGCAGTGAGGCAGGGGGTAATGGCTACACCTTC
TRBV7-5	TRBJ2-3	.	.	CVRSSGHPTDTQYF	TGTGTCAGAAGCTCGGGACACCCCACAGATACGCAGTATTTT
TRBV19	TRBJ1-5	TRBD1	.	CASRTPGQGQPQHF	TGTGCCAGTAGAACTCCGGGACAGGGCCAGCCCCAGCATTTT
TRBV7-2	TRBJ1-4	.	few	CASSLGGLFNEKLFF	TGTGCCAGCAGCTTAGGGGGGCTCTTTAATGAAAAACTGTTTTTT
TRBV29-1	TRBJ1-1	.	.	CSALSTEAFF	TGCAGCGCCCTGAGCACTGAAGCTTTCTTT